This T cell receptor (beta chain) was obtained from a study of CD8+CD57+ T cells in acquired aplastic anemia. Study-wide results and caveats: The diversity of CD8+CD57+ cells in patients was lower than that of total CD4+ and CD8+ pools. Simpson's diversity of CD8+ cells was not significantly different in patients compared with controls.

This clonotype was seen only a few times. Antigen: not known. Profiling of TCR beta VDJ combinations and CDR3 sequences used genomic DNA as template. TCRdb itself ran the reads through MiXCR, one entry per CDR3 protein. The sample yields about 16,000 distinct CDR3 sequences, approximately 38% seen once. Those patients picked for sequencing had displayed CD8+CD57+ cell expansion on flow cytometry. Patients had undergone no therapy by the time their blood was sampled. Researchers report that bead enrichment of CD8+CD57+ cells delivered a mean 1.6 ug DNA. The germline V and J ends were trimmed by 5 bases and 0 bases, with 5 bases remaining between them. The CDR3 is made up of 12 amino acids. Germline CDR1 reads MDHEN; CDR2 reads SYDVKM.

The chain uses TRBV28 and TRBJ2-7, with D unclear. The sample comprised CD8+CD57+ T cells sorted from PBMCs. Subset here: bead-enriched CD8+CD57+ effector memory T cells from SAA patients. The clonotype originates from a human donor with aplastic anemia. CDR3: CASSPNSYEQYF. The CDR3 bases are TGTGCCAGCAGTCCTAACTCCTACGAGCAGTACTTC.